This record looks at one T cell receptor (beta chain) sequence and its context. Per the original methods: Nucleated cell number was recorded as an estimate derived from reference gene primer amplification. Measured with immunoSEQ multiplex PCR; TCRdb has only the in-frame clones, and not every one. V and J calls and clone size are as listed in that table; D and trimming were resolved from the DNA. The sample shows fewer than 500,000 clones, more than 65% of them seen only once. The sample originates from a study of blood T cell repertoires in COVID-19. Study information: T cells, B-cell-depleted T cells, or PBMCs supplied cDNA or gDNA.

The CDR3 has 13 amino acids. The ends lost 5 bases at V and 9 bases at J; junction bases unmatched: 7. The germline V gene has CDR1 LNHDA and CDR2 SQIVND (reference sequence). The genes are TRBV19 and TRBJ1-5; 7 nucleotides line up with TRBD1. Material: peripheral blood. The receptor's source is a human donor with acute or convalescent COVID-19. The donor label of this sample is uncertain. The CDR3 DNA follows: TGTGCCAGTAGTCCCGAAGGGGGCTGGCCCCAGCATTTT. Encoded protein: CASSPEGGWPQHF.